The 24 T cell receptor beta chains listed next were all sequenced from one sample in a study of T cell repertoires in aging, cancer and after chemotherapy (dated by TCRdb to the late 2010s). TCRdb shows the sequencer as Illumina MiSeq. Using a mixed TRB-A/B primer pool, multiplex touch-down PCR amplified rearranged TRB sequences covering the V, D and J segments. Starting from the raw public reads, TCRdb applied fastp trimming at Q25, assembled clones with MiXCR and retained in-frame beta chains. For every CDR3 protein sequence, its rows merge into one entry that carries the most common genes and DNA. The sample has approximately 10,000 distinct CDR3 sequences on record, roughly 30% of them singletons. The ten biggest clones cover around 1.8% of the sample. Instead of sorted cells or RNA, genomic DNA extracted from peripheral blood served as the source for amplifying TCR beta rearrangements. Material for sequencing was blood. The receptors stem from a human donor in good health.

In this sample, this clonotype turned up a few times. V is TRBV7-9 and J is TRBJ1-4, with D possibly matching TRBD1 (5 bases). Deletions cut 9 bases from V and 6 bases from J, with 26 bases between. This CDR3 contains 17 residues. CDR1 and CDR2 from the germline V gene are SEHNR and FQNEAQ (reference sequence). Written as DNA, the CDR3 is TGTGCCAGAAGTTTAATAGGCAGACACAGGAGTGATGAAAAACTGTTTTTT. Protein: CARSLIGRHRSDEKLFF.

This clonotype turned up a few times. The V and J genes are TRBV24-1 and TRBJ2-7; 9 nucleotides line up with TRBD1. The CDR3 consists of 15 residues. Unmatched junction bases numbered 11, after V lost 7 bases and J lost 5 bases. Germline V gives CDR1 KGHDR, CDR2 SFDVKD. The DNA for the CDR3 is TGTGCCACCAGCGGAGGGGGACAGGGAAGCCACGAGCAGTACTTC. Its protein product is CATSGGGQGSHEQYF.

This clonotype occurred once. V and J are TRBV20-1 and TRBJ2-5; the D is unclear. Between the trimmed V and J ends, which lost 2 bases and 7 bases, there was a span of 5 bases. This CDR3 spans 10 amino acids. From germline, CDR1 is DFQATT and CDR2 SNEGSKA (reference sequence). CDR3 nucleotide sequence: TGCAGTGCTAGAATGGCGACCCAGTACTTC. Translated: CSARMATQYF.

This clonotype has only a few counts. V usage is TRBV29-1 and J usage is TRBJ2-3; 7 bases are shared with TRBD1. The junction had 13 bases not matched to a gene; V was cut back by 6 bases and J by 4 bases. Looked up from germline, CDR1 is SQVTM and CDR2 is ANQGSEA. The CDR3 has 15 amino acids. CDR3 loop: CSVTPDRAGADTQYF. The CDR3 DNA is TGCAGCGTCACCCCCGACAGGGCTGGTGCAGATACGCAGTATTTT.

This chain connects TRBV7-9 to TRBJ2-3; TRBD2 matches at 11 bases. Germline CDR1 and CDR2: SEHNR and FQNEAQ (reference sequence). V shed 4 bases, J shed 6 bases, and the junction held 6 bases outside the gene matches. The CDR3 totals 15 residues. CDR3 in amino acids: CASSSGSSGRDTQYF. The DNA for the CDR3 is TGTGCCAGCAGCTCAGGGTCTAGCGGGAGGGATACGCAGTATTTT.

CDR3 in amino acids: CSASGSTDTQYF. CDR3 coding DNA: TGCAGTGCTAGCGGGAGCACAGATACGCAGTATTTT. The chain recombines TRBV20-1 with TRBJ2-3, with unresolved D. Trimming took 3 bases from V and 0 from J, leaving 4 bases between them. CDR1 is DFQATT, CDR2 SNEGSKA, per germline (reference sequence). The CDR3 has 12 amino acids.

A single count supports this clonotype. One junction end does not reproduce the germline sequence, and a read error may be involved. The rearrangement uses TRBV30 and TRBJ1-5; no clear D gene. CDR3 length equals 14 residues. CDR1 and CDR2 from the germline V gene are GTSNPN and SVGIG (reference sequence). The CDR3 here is CAWSVQAGHQPQLF. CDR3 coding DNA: TGTGCCTGGAGTGTACAAGCAGGCCACCAGCCCCAGCTTTTT.

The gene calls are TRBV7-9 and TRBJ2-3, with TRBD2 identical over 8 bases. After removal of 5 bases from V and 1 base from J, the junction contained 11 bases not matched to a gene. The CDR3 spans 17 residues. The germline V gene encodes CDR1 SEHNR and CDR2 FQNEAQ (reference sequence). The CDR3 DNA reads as TGTGCCAGCAGCCGTCGGGGGGGGGCTAAGGGCACAGATACGCAGTATTTT. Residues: CASSRRGGAKGTDTQYF. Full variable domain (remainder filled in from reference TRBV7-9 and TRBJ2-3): DTGVSQNPRHKITKRGQNVTFRCDPISEHNRLYWYRQTLGQGPEFLTYFQNEAQLEKSRLLSDRFSAERPKGSFSTLEIQRTEQGDSAMYLCASSRRGGAKGTDTQYFGPGTRLTVL.

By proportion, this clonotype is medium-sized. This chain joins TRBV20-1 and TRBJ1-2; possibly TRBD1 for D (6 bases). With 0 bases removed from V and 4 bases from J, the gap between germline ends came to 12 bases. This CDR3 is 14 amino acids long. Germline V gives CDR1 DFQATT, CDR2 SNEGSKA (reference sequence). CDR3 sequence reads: CSARDLQGPYGYTF. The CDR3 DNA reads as TGCAGTGCTAGAGATCTGCAGGGGCCCTATGGCTACACCTTC.

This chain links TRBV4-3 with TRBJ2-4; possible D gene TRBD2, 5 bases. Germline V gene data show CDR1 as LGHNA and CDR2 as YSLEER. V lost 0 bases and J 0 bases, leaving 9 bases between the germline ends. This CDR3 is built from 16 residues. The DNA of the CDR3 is TGCGCCAGCAGCCAAGACAGCGGTATAGCCAAAAACATTCAGTACTTC. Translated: CASSQDSGIAKNIQYF.

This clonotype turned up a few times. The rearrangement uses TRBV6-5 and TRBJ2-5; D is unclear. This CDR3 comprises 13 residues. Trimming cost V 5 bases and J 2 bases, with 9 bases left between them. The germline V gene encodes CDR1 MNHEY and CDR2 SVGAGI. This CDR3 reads CASSPTRQETQYF. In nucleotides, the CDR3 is TGTGCCAGCAGTCCCACCAGGCAAGAGACCCAGTACTTC.

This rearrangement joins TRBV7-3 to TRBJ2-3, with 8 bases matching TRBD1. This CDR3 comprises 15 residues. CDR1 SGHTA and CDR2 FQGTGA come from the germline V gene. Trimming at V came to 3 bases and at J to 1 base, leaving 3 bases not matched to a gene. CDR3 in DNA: TGTGCCAGCAGCTTTAGACAGGGGTGCACAGATACGCAGTATTTT. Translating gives CASSFRQGCTDTQYF.

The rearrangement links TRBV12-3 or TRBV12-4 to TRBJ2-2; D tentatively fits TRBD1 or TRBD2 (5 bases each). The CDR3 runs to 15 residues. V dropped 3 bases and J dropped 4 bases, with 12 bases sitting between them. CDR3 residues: CASSLSGRITGELFF. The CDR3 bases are TGTGCCAGCAGTTTGTCGGGGCGGATCACCGGGGAGCTGTTTTTT.

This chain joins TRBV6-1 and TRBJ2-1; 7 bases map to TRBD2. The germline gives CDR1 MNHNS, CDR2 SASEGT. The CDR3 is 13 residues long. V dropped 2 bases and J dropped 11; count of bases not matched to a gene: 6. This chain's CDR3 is CASSENRGVKQFF. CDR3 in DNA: TGTGCCAGCAGTGAAAATCGGGGGGTGAAGCAGTTCTTC.

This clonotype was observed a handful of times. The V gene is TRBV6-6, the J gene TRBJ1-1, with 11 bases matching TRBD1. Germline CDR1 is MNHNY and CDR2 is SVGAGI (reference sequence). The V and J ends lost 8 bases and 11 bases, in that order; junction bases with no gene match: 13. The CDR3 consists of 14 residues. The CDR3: CASYPTGDRGAAFF. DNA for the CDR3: TGTGCCAGCTACCCTACCGGGGACAGGGGGGCGGCTTTCTTT.

CDR3 coding DNA: TGTGCCAGCAGTTCGTCCGGGACTCACGGTGTGGATACGCAGTATTTT. Translating it yields CASSSSGTHGVDTQYF. The chain carries TRBV28 and TRBJ2-3, with D possibly being TRBD2 (6 bases). The V gene lost 4 bases and the J gene lost 6 bases, with 20 bases spanning the gap. Germline-derived CDR1 and CDR2 are MDHEN and SYDVKM. This CDR3 is built from 16 residues.

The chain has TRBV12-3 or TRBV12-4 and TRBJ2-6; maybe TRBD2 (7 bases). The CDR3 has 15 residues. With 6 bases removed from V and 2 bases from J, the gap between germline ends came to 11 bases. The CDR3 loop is CASSTGGTGANVLTF. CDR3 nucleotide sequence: TGTGCCAGCAGCACGGGGGGCACTGGGGCCAACGTCCTGACTTTC.

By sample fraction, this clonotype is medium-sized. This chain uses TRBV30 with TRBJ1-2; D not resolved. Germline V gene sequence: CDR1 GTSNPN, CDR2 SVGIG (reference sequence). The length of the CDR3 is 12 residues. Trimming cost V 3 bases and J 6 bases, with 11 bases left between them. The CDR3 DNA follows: TGTGCCTGGAGCCTACGCGGGGATGGCTACACCTTC. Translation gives CAWSLRGDGYTF. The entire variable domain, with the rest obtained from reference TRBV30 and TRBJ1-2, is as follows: SQTIHQWPATLVQPVGSPLSLECTVEGTSNPNLYWYRQAAGRGLQLLFYSVGIGQISSEVPQNLSASRPQDRQFILSSKKLLLSDSGFYLCAWSLRGDGYTFGSGTRLTVV.

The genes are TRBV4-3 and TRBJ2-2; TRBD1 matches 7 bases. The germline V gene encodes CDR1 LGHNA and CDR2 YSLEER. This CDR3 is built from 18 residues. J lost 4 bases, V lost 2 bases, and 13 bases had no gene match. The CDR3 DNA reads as TGCGCCAGCAGCCAAAGCCAACCGACAGGGTTGAGCACCGGGGAGCTGTTTTTT. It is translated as CASSQSQPTGLSTGELFF.

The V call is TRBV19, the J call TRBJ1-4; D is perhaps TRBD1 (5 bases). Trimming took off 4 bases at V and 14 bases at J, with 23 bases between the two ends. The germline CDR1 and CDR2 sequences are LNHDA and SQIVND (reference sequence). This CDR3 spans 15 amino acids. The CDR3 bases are TGTGCCAGTAGTACGCAAACCGGGACCGTGCAAAGGCTGTTTTTT. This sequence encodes CASSTQTGTVQRLFF. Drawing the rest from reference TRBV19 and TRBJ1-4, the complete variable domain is DGGITQSPKYLFRKEGQNVTLSCEQNLNHDAMYWYRQDPGQGLRLIYYSQIVNDFQKGDIAEGYSVSREKKESFPLTVTSAQKNPTAFYLCASSTQTGTVQRLFFGSGTQLSVL.

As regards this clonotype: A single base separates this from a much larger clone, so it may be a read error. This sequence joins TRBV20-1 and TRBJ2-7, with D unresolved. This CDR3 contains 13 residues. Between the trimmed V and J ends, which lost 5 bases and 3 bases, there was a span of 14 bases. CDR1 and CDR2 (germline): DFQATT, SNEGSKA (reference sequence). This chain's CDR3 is CSASSRAVYEQYF. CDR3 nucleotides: TGCAGTGCTTCGTCTCGGGCGGTCTACGAGCAGTACTTC.

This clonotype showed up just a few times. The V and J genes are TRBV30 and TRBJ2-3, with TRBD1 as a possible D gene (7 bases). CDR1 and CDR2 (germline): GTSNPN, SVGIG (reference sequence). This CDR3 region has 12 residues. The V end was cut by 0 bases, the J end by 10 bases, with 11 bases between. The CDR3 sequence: CAWSVGGGSQYF. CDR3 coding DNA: TGTGCCTGGAGTGTAGGAGGGGGCTCGCAGTATTTT.

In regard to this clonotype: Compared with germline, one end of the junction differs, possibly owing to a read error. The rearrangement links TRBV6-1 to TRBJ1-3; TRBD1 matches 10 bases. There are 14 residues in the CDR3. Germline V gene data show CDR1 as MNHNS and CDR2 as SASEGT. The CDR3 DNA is TGTGCCGGCAGGACAGGGGGTCCTGGAAACACCATATATTTT. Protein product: CAGRTGGPGNTIYF.

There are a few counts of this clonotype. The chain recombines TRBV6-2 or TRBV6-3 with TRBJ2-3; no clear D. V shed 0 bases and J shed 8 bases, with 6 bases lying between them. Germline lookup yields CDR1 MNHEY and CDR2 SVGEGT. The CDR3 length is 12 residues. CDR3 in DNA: TGTGCCAGCAGTTACTCGCGCGGTACGCAGTATTTT. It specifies CASSYSRGTQYF.